These T cell receptor beta chains were read from a single sample in a study of T cells in Graves' hyperthyroidism and ophthalmopathy. TCRdb processed the multiplex PCR reads anew with MiXCR; each CDR3 protein has one entry. The sample lists about 380,000 distinct CDR3 sequences; approximately 13% were seen once. Material for sequencing was blood. The receptors were gathered from a young man with Graves' hyperthyroidism that later progressed to Graves' ophthalmopathy. CDR3s include the opening cysteine and the closing phenylalanine or tryptophan. D genes are given only for firm matches. Clone size appears in some rows only: once, few, many, or a class for an expanded clone.

d_call	v_call	j_call	clone_size	cdr3_nt	cdr3_aa
NA	TRBV6-5	TRBJ1-1	NA	TGTGCCAGCAGTTACCCTGAAATTTGGGGGACTCGCGCTGAAGCTTTCTTT	CASSYPEIWGTRAEAFF
NA	TRBV3-1	TRBJ2-2	NA	TGTGCCAGCAGCCCCCGACAGACCACCGGGGAGCTGTTTTTT	CASSPRQTTGELFF
NA	TRBV19	TRBJ2-3	few	TGTGCCAGTAGCACTAGTCATCTGGATACGCAGTATTTT	CASSTSHLDTQYF
TRBD1	TRBV6-1	TRBJ1-5	many	TGTGCCAGCAGTAGACAGGGGGTAAATCAGCCCCAGCATTTT	CASSRQGVNQPQHF
NA	TRBV7-8	TRBJ2-5	many	TGTGCCAGCAGAGGGGGGCCGGGCCAAGAGACCCAGTACTTC	CASRGGPGQETQYF
NA	TRBV5-1	TRBJ2-1	few	TGCGCCAGCAGCCCCCTAGGGATTTATGAGCAGTTCTTC	CASSPLGIYEQFF
NA	TRBV20-1	TRBJ2-5	many	TGCAGTGCTAGACGTCGGAAGGGCCAAGAGACCCAGTACTTC	CSARRRKGQETQYF
TRBD2	TRBV7-2	TRBJ2-7	NA	TGTGCCAGCAGCTTAGTAGCGGGTGGCGAGCAGTACTTC	CASSLVAGGEQYF
TRBD1	TRBV10-3	TRBJ1-1	few	TGTGCCAGCTTAGACAGGGGGCTAAACACTGAAGCTTTCTTT	CASLDRGLNTEAFF
TRBD1	TRBV7-9	TRBJ2-1	many	TGTGCCAGCAGCCTCGGACAGGGGGAATACAATGAGCAGTTCTTC	CASSLGQGEYNEQFF
TRBD2	TRBV9	TRBJ2-3	few	TGTGCCAGCAGCGTAGTGAGTAGCGGGGCCACAGATACGCAGTATTTT	CASSVVSSGATDTQYF
NA	TRBV28	TRBJ1-5	many	TGTGCCTGCAGAAATCTCCGGGACACAAGCAATCAGCCCCAGCATTTT	CACRNLRDTSNQPQHF
TRBD1	TRBV28	TRBJ1-4	many	TGTGCCAGCAGTTCGGGACAGGGAGGAGAAAAACTGTTTTTT	CASSSGQGGEKLFF
TRBD1	TRBV7-9	TRBJ2-7	NA	TGTGCCAGCAACTCTCTTTATTCCCCGGGACAGGGCGAATACGAGCAGTACTTC	CASNSLYSPGQGEYEQYF
NA	TRBV12-3/TRBV12-4	TRBJ1-2	few	TGTGCCAGCAGTTCACAGGCTAACTATGGCTACACCTTC	CASSSQANYGYTF
NA	TRBV15	TRBJ2-7	many	TGTGCCACCAGCAGGCCGGGGGCGGGGACCTACGAGCAGTACTTC	CATSRPGAGTYEQYF
TRBD2	TRBV7-2	TRBJ2-7	many	TGTGCCAGCAGCCTCCCGGGGAGGGACGAGCAGTACTTC	CASSLPGRDEQYF